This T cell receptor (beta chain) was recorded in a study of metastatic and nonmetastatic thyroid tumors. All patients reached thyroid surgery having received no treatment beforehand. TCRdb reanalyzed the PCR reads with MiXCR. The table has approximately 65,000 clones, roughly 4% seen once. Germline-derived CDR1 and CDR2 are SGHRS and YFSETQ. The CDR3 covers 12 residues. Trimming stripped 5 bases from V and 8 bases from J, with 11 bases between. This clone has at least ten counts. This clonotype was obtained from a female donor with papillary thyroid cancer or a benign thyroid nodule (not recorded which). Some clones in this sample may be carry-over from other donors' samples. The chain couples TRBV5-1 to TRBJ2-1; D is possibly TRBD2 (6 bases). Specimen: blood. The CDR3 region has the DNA TGCGCCAGCAGTCTCGGGGGAGATGAGCAGTTCTTC. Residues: CASSLGGDEQFF.